Sequencing of this T cell receptor beta chain was carried out in a study of shared clonotypes between healthy human individuals. Only in-frame clones appear in the TCRdb table, and some are missing; sequencing was by immunoSEQ multiplex PCR. The sample shows about 2.4 million clones, over 85% of them seen only once. For this clone: Its matching antigen is unknown.

Study outcomes and limitations: With four donors compared, approximately 5.5% of naive CD4 clonotypes were shared.

With 0 bases removed from V and 8 bases from J, the gap between germline ends came to 9 bases. CDR3 length equals 13 residues. Germline V gene lookup returns CDR1 SGHRS and CDR2 YFSETQ. Recent vaccinations or acute infections were absent in the healthy HIV-negative adult donors. The receptor comes from a man between 18 and 29 years old in good health. Some clones in this sample may be carry-over from other donors' samples. V gene TRBV5-1 combines with J gene TRBJ2-4, with D tentatively TRBD1 or TRBD2 (6 bases each). The specimen sequenced was naive CD4+ T cells from PBMCs. The subset here: CD45RA+ positively selected. The CDR3 region is CASSLVRGDIQYF. CDR3 bases: TGCGCCAGCAGCTTGGTAAGGGGGGACATTCAGTACTTC.